This passage covers 16 T cell receptor beta chains from one sample sequenced in a study of identical twins. TCRdb called the 5' RACE reads again in MiXCR, with one record for every CDR3 protein. The sample has some 660,000 distinct CDR3 sequences; approximately 9% are singletons. These data also featured in a second study, about yellow fever vaccine responses in identical twins.

The sequenced sample consisted of PBMCs. All receptors come from a young woman in good health.

This clonotype was picked up many times. The chain combines TRBV5-6 with TRBJ2-1; D remains ambiguous. This CDR3 contains 16 residues. Germline V gives CDR1 SGHDT, CDR2 YYEEEE. V was clipped by 0 bases and J by 0 bases, with 10 bases between them. The CDR3: CASSLGTPRSYNEQFF. CDR3 bases: TGTGCCAGCAGCTTGGGTACACCCCGCTCCTACAATGAGCAGTTCTTC.

This clonotype was picked up a small number of times. The V call is TRBV7-2, the J call TRBJ2-5; 11 positions agree with TRBD2. Germline values: CDR1 SGHTA, CDR2 FQGNSA. The CDR3 is 16 residues long. The V segment lost 5 bases and the J segment 7 bases; nucleotides outside the gene matches: 12. CDR3 coding DNA: TGTGCCAGCAGCCAACTAGCGGGGGCCTCCGGGGGGACCCAGTACTTC. Amino acids: CASSQLAGASGGTQYF.

This clonotype has just a few counts. The CDR3 sequence: CASSYRDRGNTDTQYF. In DNA form, the CDR3 reads TGTGCCAGCAGCTACCGGGACAGGGGTAACACAGATACGCAGTATTTT. The chain is built from TRBV5-6 and TRBJ2-3, with 10 positions matching TRBD1. CDR1 and CDR2 (germline): SGHDT, YYEEEE. CDR3 length: 16 amino acids. The V and J ends lost 3 bases and 2 bases, in that order; junction bases with no gene match: 6.

J is TRBJ2-1 and V is TRBV10-2, with TRBD2 matching 8 bases. The CDR3 contains 12 residues. Per germline, CDR1 WSHSY and CDR2 SAAADI. Trimming at V came to 4 bases and at J to 10 bases, leaving 3 bases not matched to a gene. Written as DNA, the CDR3 is TGCGCCAGCAGTGGACGACTAGCGGAGCAGTTCTTC. Residues: CASSGRLAEQFF.

This clonotype was recorded at least ten times. The chain couples TRBV28 to TRBJ2-7; 8 nucleotides line up with TRBD1. The V gene end was trimmed by 4 bases and the J gene end by 5 bases; junction bases not matched to a gene: 10. Per germline, CDR1 MDHEN and CDR2 SYDVKM. This CDR3 comprises 15 residues. The CDR3 DNA follows: TGTGCCAGCAGTTCCCGGGACAGGTTACAGGACGAGCAGTACTTC. Its protein is CASSSRDRLQDEQYF.

This clonotype was detected ten times or more. V is TRBV6-2 or TRBV6-3 and J is TRBJ2-7; D is unresolved. This CDR3 has 13 amino acids. V was pared by 0 bases and J by 4 bases, with 7 bases between. The germline gives CDR1 MNHEY, CDR2 SVGEGT. In DNA, the CDR3 is TGTGCCAGCAGTTACTCTCAAGATTACGAGCAGTACTTC. Protein product: CASSYSQDYEQYF.

This clonotype has only a few counts. This sequence joins TRBV4-3 and TRBJ2-7; the D is unclear. CDR3 length: 13 amino acids. From germline, CDR1 is LGHNA and CDR2 YSLEER. V was clipped by 0 bases and J by 6 bases, with 9 bases between them. The CDR3 region has the DNA TGCGCCAGCAGCCAAGATAACAGCCCCGAGCAGTACTTC. Translation gives CASSQDNSPEQYF.

This clonotype was picked up many times. This chain joins TRBV28 and TRBJ2-6, with D possibly being TRBD1 or TRBD2 (6 bases each). Germline-derived CDR1 and CDR2 are MDHEN and SYDVKM. Trimming pared 2 bases from V and 4 bases from J, leaving 9 bases between. The CDR3 is 15 residues long. The CDR3 nucleotides read TGTGCCAGCAGTTTAGGGGGGCGCGGGGCCAACGTCCTGACTTTC. Translating it yields CASSLGGRGANVLTF.

The gene calls are TRBV10-3 and TRBJ2-3; 9 bases are shared with TRBD1. Germline values: CDR1 ENHRY, CDR2 SYGVKD. The CDR3 consists of 14 residues. The ends lost 6 bases at V and 3 bases at J; junction bases unmatched: 4. The chain's CDR3 is CAIRTGGSTDTQYF. DNA of the CDR3: TGTGCCATCAGAACAGGGGGCTCAACAGATACGCAGTATTTT.

This clonotype was seen repeatedly, ten times or more. The V call is TRBV24-1, the J call TRBJ2-3; 11 positions agree with TRBD2. The germline V gene has CDR1 KGHDR and CDR2 SFDVKD. The CDR3 runs 15 residues. J gave up 5 bases and V 4 bases, and 4 bases lay outside the gene matches. CDR3 residues: CATSDGTSGRDTQYF. The CDR3 DNA reads as TGTGCCACCAGTGACGGCACTAGCGGGAGAGATACGCAGTATTTT.

At least ten counts were recorded for this clonotype. The V gene is TRBV6-2 or TRBV6-3, the J gene TRBJ2-2; 8 bases map to TRBD1. The CDR3 consists of 17 residues. Germline assignment: CDR1 MNHEY and CDR2 SVGEGT. V was clipped by 2 bases and J by 6 bases; unmatched bases: 11. CDR3 DNA: TGTGCCAGCAGTTACCCTCCTGGGACAGGTCAGGCCGGGGAGCTGTTTTTT. Amino acids: CASSYPPGTGQAGELFF.

This clonotype showed up just a few times. This rearrangement joins TRBV4-3 to TRBJ1-6; 7 bases align to TRBD1. CDR1 is LGHNA, CDR2 YSLEER, per germline. This CDR3 has 13 amino acids. Unmatched junction bases numbered 5, after V lost 5 bases and J lost 10 bases. CDR3 coding DNA: TGCGCCAGCAGCGTGCAGGGGGGGTCACCCCTCCACTTT. It is translated as CASSVQGGSPLHF.

This chain links TRBV6-5 with TRBJ2-1; possibly TRBD1 or TRBD2 for D (5 bases each). The germline gives CDR1 MNHEY, CDR2 SVGAGI. V lost 4 bases to trimming and J lost 6 bases, with 10 bases between them. The CDR3 totals 13 residues. This CDR3 is CASSSGGSNEQFF. The CDR3 DNA reads as TGTGCCAGCAGTTCTGGGGGATCCAATGAGCAGTTCTTC.

CDR3 sequence (DNA): TGCGCCAGCAGCCAAGGAACGGAGGGCAACTATGGCTACACCTTC. Translating gives CASSQGTEGNYGYTF. The rearrangement links TRBV4-1 to TRBJ1-2; D is undetermined. Trimming cost V 1 base and J 2 bases, with 11 bases left between them. Germline CDR1 MGHRA, CDR2 YSYEKL. The CDR3 covers 15 residues.

This clonotype was seen a few times. The rearrangement links TRBV7-9 to TRBJ1-1, with 8 bases fitting TRBD1. The germline V gene encodes CDR1 SEHNR and CDR2 FQNEAQ (reference sequence). J lost 4 bases, V lost 3 bases, and 4 bases had no gene match. The CDR3 runs to 14 residues. The CDR3 region is CASSFPDRATEAFF. The CDR3 DNA reads TGTGCCAGCAGCTTCCCGGACAGGGCCACTGAAGCTTTCTTT.

The chain combines TRBV19 with TRBJ2-7; tentatively, D is TRBD2 (5 bases). Germline lookup yields CDR1 LNHDA and CDR2 SQIVND (reference sequence). The CDR3 loop spans 14 amino acids. Between the trimmed V and J ends, which lost 3 bases and 4 bases, there was a span of 13 bases. The DNA for the CDR3 is TGTGCCAGTAGTATTAAGAGGGAATTTTACGAGCAGTACTTC. Protein sequence: CASSIKREFYEQYF.